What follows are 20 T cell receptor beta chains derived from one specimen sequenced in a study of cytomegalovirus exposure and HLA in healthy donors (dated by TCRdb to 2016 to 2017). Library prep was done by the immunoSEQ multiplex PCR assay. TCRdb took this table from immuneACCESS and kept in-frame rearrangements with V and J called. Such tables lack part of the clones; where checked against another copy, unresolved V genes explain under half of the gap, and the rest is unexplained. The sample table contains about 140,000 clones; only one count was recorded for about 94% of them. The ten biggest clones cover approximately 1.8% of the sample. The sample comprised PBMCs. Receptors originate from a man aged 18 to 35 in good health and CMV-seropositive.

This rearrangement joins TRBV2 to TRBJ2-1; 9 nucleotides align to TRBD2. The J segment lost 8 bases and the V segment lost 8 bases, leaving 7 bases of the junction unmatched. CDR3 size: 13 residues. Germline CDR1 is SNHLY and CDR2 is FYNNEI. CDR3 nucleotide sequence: TGTGCCAGCTTGGCGGGAGGGGGGTATGAGCAGTTCTTC. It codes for CASLAGGGYEQFF.

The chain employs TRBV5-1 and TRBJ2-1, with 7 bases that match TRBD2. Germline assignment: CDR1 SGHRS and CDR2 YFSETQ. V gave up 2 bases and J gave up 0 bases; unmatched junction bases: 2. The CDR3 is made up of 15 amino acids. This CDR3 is CASSFLAGSYNEQFF. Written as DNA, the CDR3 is TGCGCCAGCAGCTTTTTAGCGGGCTCCTACAATGAGCAGTTCTTC.

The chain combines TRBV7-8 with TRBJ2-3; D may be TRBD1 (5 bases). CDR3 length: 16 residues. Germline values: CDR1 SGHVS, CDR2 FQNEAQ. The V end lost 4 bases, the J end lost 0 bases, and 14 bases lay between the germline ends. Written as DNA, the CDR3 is TGTGCCAGCAGCTCACTGCAGGGAACTAGCACAGATACGCAGTATTTT. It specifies CASSSLQGTSTDTQYF.

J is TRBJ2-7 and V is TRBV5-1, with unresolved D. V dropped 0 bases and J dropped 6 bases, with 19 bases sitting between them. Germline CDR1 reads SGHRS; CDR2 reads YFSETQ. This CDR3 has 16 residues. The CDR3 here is CASSLVTNPTWSEQYF. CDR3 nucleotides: TGCGCCAGCAGCTTGGTCACGAACCCAACTTGGAGCGAGCAGTACTTC.

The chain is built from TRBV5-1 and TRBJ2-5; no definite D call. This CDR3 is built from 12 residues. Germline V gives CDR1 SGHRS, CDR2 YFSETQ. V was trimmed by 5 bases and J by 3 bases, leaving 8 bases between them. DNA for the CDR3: TGCGCCAGCAGGTTGACTGAAGAGACCCAGTACTTC. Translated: CASRLTEETQYF.

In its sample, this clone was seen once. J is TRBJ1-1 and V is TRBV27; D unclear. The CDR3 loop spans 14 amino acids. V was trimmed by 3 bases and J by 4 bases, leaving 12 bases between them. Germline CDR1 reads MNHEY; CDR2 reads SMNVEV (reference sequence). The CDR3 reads CASSFGVSGTEAFF. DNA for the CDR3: TGTGCCAGCAGTTTCGGGGTATCGGGCACTGAAGCTTTCTTT.

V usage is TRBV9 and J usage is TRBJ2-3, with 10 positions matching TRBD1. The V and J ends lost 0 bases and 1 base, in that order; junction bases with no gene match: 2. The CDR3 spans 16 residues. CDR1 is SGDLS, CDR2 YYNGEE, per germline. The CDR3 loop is CASSVEGQGGTDTQYF. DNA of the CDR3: TGTGCCAGCAGCGTAGAAGGACAGGGGGGCACAGATACGCAGTATTTT.

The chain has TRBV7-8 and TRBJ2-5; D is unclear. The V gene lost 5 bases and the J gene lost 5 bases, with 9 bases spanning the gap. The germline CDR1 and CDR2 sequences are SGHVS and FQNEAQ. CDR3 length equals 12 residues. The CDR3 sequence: CASSPRPETQYF. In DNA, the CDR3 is TGTGCCAGCAGCCCTAGGCCGGAGACCCAGTACTTC.

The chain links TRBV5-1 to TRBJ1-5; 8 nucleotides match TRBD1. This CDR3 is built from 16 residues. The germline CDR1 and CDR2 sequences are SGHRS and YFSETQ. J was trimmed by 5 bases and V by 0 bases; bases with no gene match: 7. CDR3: CASSLAGGAPYQPQHF. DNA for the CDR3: TGCGCCAGCAGCTTGGCAGGGGGCGCGCCTTATCAGCCCCAGCATTTT.

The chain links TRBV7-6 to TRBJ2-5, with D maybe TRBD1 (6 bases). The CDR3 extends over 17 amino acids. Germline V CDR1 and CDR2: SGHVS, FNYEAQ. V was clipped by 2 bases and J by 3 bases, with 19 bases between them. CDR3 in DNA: TGTGCCAGCAGCTTACGGGGTGGGACCGAGGGGGAAGAGACCCAGTACTTC. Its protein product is CASSLRGGTEGEETQYF.

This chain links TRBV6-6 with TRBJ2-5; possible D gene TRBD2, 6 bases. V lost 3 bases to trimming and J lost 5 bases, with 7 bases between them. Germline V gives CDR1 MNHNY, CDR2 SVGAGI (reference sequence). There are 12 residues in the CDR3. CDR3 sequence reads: CASSYRGETQYF. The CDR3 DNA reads TGTGCCAGCAGTTATCGGGGGGAGACCCAGTACTTC.

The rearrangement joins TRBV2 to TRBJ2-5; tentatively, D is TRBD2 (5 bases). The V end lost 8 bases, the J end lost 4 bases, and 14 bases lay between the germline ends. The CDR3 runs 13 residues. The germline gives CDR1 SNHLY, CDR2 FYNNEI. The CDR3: CASLGSESETQYF. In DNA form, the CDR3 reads TGTGCCAGCCTGGGGAGTGAGTCAGAGACCCAGTACTTC. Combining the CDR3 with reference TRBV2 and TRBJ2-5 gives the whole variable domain EPEVTQTPSHQVTQMGQEVILRCVPISNHLYFYWYRQILGQKVEFLVSFYNNEISEKSEIFDDQFSVERPDGSNFTLKIRSTKLEDSAMYFCASLGSESETQYFGPGTRLLVL.

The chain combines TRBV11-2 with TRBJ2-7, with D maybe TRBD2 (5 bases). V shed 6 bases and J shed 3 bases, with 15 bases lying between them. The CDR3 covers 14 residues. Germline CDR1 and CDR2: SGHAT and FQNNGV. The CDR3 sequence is CASSPRARDYEQYF. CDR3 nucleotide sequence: TGTGCCAGCAGTCCCCGGGCGAGGGACTACGAGCAGTACTTC.

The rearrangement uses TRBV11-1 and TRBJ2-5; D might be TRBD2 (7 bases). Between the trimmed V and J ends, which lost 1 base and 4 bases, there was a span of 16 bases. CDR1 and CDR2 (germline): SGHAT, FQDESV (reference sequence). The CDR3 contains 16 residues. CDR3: CASSLVMGGRGETQYF. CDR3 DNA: TGTGCCAGCAGCTTAGTTATGGGGGGGCGCGGAGAGACCCAGTACTTC.

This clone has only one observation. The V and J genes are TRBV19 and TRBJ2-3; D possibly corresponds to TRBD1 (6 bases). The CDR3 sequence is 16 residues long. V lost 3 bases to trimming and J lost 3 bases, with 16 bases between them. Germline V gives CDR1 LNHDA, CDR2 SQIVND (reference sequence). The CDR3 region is CASSIPRGRGTDTQYF. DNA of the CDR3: TGTGCCAGTAGTATCCCCAGGGGACGCGGTACAGATACGCAGTATTTT.

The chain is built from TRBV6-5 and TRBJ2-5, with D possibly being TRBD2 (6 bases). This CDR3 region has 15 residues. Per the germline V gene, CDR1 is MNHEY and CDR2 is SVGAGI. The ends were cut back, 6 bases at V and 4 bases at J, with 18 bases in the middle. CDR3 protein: CASSPLGTATETQYF. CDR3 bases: TGTGCCAGCAGCCCCTTAGGGACTGCCACAGAGACCCAGTACTTC.

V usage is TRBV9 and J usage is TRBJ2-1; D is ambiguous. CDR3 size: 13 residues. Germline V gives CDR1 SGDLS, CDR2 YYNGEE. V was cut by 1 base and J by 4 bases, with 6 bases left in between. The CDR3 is CASSVPGYNEQFF. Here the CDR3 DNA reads TGTGCCAGCAGCGTACCGGGTTACAATGAGCAGTTCTTC.

CDR3 in amino acids: CASSQEGGGHYEQYF. CDR3 bases: TGTGCCAGCAGCCAAGAGGGGGGAGGTCACTACGAGCAGTACTTC. The chain has TRBV14 and TRBJ2-7; a weak D match, TRBD2 (6 bases). Between the trimmed V and J ends, which lost 0 bases and 3 bases, there was a span of 12 bases. The CDR3 consists of 15 residues. The germline V gene encodes CDR1 SGHDN and CDR2 FVKESK.

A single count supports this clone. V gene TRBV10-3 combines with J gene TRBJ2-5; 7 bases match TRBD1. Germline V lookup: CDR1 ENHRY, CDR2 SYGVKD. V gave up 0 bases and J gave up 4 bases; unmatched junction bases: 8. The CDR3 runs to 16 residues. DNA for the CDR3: TGTGCCATCAGTGAGTCGACAGGGATGGTGCGAGAGACCCAGTACTTC. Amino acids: CAISESTGMVRETQYF.

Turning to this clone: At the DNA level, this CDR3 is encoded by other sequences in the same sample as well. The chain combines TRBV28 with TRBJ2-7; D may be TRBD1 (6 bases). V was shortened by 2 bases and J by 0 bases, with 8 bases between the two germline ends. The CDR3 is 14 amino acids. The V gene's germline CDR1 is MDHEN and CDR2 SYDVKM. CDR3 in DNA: TGTGCCAGCAGTTTAACAGGGAGCTCCTACGAGCAGTACTTC. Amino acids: CASSLTGSSYEQYF.